This T cell receptor (beta chain) is drawn from a study of T cells in Graves' hyperthyroidism and ophthalmopathy. The source material, RNA transcripts, was used to amplify TCR beta CDR3 regions. TCR CDR3 underwent first-round RT-PCR with the HTBI primer set. TCRdb redid the calling of the multiplex PCR reads with MiXCR, one entry per CDR3 protein. The table has 300,000 to 450,000 distinct CDR3 sequences, just under 25% seen once. This clonotype was observed at least ten times. Its antigen is not identified. Looked up from germline, CDR1 is KGHSH and CDR2 is LQKENI. V lost 4 bases, J lost 1 base, and 10 bases lay in between. CDR3 size: 14 residues. Study-wide results and caveats: Progression to ophthalmopathy was predicted a median of 6.5 months early.

This chain uses TRBV18 with TRBJ1-1; D uncertain. Sequenced input: blood. This receptor was identified in a man aged 50-60 years with Graves' hyperthyroidism. Written as DNA, the CDR3 is TGTGCCAGCTCACTACGAGCAGGGAACACTGAAGCTTTCTTT. Its translation is CASSLRAGNTEAFF.